This note documents a single T cell receptor (beta chain) sequence. The data were taken from a study of blood T cell repertoires in COVID-19. At the level of the study: From the United States, Italy and Spain came samples of acute and convalescent COVID-19. From T cells, B-cell-depleted T cells, or PBMCs came the material, which was cDNA or gDNA.

Germline V lookup: CDR1 MNHEY, CDR2 SVGAGI. The CDR3 extends over 13 amino acids. Germline trimming cut 9 bases from V and 5 bases from J; bases unmatched to any gene: 7. Authors' methods: Amplification from reference gene primers served as the basis for estimated nucleated cell counts. Some clones are missing from TCRdb's copy, which holds only in-frame ones; the method was immunoSEQ multiplex PCR. The V and J calls and clone size were taken over from that table, and D and trimming were inferred from the DNA. The sample has tens of thousands of clones; 70% to 85% are singletons. The clonotype originates from a woman between 55 and 75 years old with acute or convalescent COVID-19. The source material was peripheral blood. The chain is built from TRBV6-5 and TRBJ1-3; the match to TRBD1 covers 7 bases. CDR3 region: CASRPGGRNTIYF. The CDR3 bases are TGTGCCAGTCGCCCAGGGGGAAGAAACACCATATATTTT.